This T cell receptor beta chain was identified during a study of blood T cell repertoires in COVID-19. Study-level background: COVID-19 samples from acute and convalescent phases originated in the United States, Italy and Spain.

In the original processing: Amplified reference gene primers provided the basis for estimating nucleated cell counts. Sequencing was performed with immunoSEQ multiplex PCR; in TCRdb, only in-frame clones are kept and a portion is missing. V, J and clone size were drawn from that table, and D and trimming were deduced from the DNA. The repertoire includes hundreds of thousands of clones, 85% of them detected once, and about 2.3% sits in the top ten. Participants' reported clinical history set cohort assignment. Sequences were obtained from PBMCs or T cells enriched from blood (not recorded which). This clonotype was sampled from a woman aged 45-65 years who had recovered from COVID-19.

This CDR3 is CASSRTGSAGEQYF. The CDR3 region has the DNA TGCGCCAGCTCAAGGACAGGGTCAGCGGGGGAGCAGTACTTC. The V call is TRBV5-1, the J call TRBJ2-7; possibly TRBD1 for D (8 bases). CDR1 and CDR2 (germline): SGHRS, YFSETQ. The CDR3 is 14 residues long. The V and J ends lost 7 bases and 7 bases respectively, with 21 bases between them.